Reported below is one T cell receptor beta chain. Its cognate antigen is unknown. The primer mix had 60 Vbeta and 13 Jbeta primers. Profiled with immunoSEQ multiplex PCR; TCRdb holds only in-frame clones, not every one. Among some 32,000 clones, 87% were seen once, and the ten largest hold 2.7%. The sample is drawn from a study of cytomegalovirus exposure and HLA in healthy donors. General observations from the study: The authors enumerated around 150 TCR beta chains as linked to cytomegalovirus. The dataset shows that most TCR sequences were rare, while some public TCRs occurred in many donors. Researchers left out some V segments, among them TRBV6-2 and TRBV6-3, as indistinguishable.

Everyone who donated was a healthy bone marrow donor. V was pared by 2 bases and J by 0 bases, with 10 bases between. The CDR3 runs to 16 residues. CDR1 is LNHDA and CDR2 is SQIVND in the germline V gene (reference sequence). The specimen sequenced was PBMCs. This rearrangement joins TRBV19 to TRBJ2-2; D might be TRBD2 (5 bases). This sequence was found in a boy younger than 18 in good health and CMV-seronegative. The chain's CDR3 is CASSILDSSNTGELFF. The CDR3 DNA reads TGTGCCAGTAGTATACTGGACTCATCGAACACCGGGGAGCTGTTTTTT. Looking up the rest from reference TRBV19 and TRBJ2-2 gives the full variable domain: DGGITQSPKYLFRKEGQNVTLSCEQNLNHDAMYWYRQDPGQGLRLIYYSQIVNDFQKGDIAEGYSVSREKKESFPLTVTSAQKNPTAFYLCASSILDSSNTGELFFGEGSRLTVL.